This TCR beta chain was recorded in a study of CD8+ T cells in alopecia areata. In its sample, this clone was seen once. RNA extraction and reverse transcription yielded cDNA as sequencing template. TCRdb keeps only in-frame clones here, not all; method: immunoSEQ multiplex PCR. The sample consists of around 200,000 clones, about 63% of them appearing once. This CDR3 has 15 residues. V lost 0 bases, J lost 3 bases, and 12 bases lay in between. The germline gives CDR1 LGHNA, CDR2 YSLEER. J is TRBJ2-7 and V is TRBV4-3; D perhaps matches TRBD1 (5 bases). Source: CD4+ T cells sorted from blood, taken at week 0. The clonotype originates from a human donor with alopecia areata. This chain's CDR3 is CASSQDQTVFYEQYF. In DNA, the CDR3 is TGCGCCAGCAGCCAAGATCAGACAGTTTTCTACGAGCAGTACTTC.